This TCR beta chain was sequenced during a study of blood T cell repertoires in COVID-19 (dated by TCRdb to the early 2020s). Regarding the research as a whole: Samples covering the acute and convalescent phases of COVID-19 were provided by collaborators in the United States, Italy and Spain. The material from the prospective study consisted of cDNA or gDNA derived from T cells, B-cell-depleted T cells, or PBMCs. The dataset comprised deeply sampled blood TCRbeta repertoires from subjects exposed to, actively infected with, or recovered from COVID-19. The repertoires were made available in a free public database intended to serve as a resource for research on the immune response to SARS-CoV-2. The samples were drawn from two sources: the first 160 participants of the ongoing ImmuneRACE study, and over 950 subjects contributed by 6 global collaborators. The sample metadata nearly always contained a de-identified subject ID, COVID-19 status, age in years and sex. Where HLA class I and class II types were available, the types were taken from metadata supplied by the sample provider, not from assay-based typing.

Worth noting for this clone: Its antigen is unknown. No much larger clonotype is one base removed from it; base qualities were not supplied.

CDR1 ENHRY and CDR2 SYGVKD are derived from the germline V gene. The junction shows trimming of 4 bases on V and 1 base on J, plus 11 bases between the germline ends. From the cysteine through the phenylalanine, the CDR3 covers 14 amino acids. Only the CDR3 DNA stays, 42 bases, in frame from base 1. The collaborating institutions used their own protocols to collect whole blood in K2EDTA tubes. For TCRbeta analysis, collaborators shipped samples as frozen whole blood, isolated PBMCs, or DNA extracted from either of those sample types. General findings and caveats noted by the study authors: How much clinical and demographic metadata was included differed by source and by participant, and the metadata was provided uncurated.

The immunoSEQ Assay, a bias-controlled multiplex PCR, was used to amplify TCRbeta CDR3 regions from genomic DNA. The authors' analysis ran thus. The number of nucleated cells in each sample was estimated from the amplification of reference gene primers within the assay. To quantify the absolute abundance of each unique TCRbeta CDR3 rearrangement, sequence reads were collapsed and filtered. For each sample, productive Simpson clonality was calculated as the square root of Simpson's diversity index over productive rearrangements. The immuneACCESS repertoire file appears here via TCRdb, limited to in-frame rearrangements. These files lack a portion of the clones; in checked studies, under half of the deficit traces to unresolved V genes, and the cause of the others is not known. V and J calls and clone size follow that table, whereas D and trimming were derived from the DNA. For this sample the table gives about 39,000 clones, of which around 85% were detected only once. Clones ranked in the top ten supply more than 8% of the sample.

What was sequenced was peripheral blood. The sequence came from a human donor in a cohort sampled during active COVID-19. This sequence uses TRBV10-3 and TRBJ2-7, with TRBD1 tentatively as D gene (6 bases match). The DNA sequence follows: TGTGCCATCAGTGTGGACAGTGGGTCCTACGAGCAGTACTTC. The encoded protein is CAISVDSGSYEQYF.